These T cell receptor beta chains were read from a single sample in a study of blood T cells in healthy people across ages. Via MiXCR, TCRdb re-called the 5' RACE reads, giving one row per CDR3 protein. The table includes 1 million or so distinct CDR3 sequences, roughly 24% detected once. This same sample was also taken into another study, of T cells of mothers and their children.

Sequenced input: blood. Receptors were obtained from a girl aged 2-10 years in good health. CDR3s leave out the opening cysteine and the closing phenylalanine or tryptophan. Fields, in order: J gene, V gene, CDR3 protein.

j_gene: TRBJ2-6
v_gene: TRBV29-1
CDR3aa: SVQDSSGANVLT

j_gene: TRBJ2-2
v_gene: TRBV4-1
CDR3aa: ASSQAENTGELF

j_gene: TRBJ2-2
v_gene: TRBV10-3
CDR3aa: AILGGDTGELF

j_gene: NA
v_gene: TRBV20-1
CDR3aa: SATQVVHEQY

j_gene: TRBJ1-3
v_gene: TRBV10-3
CDR3aa: AISERQNTIY

j_gene: TRBJ1-2
v_gene: TRBV28
CDR3aa: ASSLSLGGAYGYT

j_gene: TRBJ2-1
v_gene: TRBV29-1
CDR3aa: SVQGLAGGPPDNEQF

j_gene: TRBJ2-1
v_gene: TRBV5-1
CDR3aa: ASWTSGRSDEQF

j_gene: TRBJ2-1
v_gene: TRBV4-1
CDR3aa: ASSQLPSGNEQF

j_gene: TRBJ2-5
v_gene: TRBV29-1
CDR3aa: SAYGEETQY

j_gene: TRBJ2-7
v_gene: TRBV5-1
CDR3aa: ASSLVPGREQY

j_gene: NA
v_gene: TRBV2
CDR3aa: ASSVDSGSNAEQY

j_gene: TRBJ2-5
v_gene: TRBV27
CDR3aa: ASSLMTGQETQY

j_gene: TRBJ1-5
v_gene: TRBV6-6
CDR3aa: ASAQGVNQPQH

j_gene: TRBJ1-2
v_gene: TRBV12-3/TRBV12-4
CDR3aa: ASSWTVANYGYT

j_gene: TRBJ2-5
v_gene: TRBV6-2/TRBV6-3
CDR3aa: ASSSLSTSGALQETQY

j_gene: TRBJ1-2
v_gene: TRBV20-1
CDR3aa: SARGWRQTFGYGYT

j_gene: TRBJ2-5
v_gene: TRBV20-1
CDR3aa: SATPPSGGAGEETQY

j_gene: NA
v_gene: TRBV7-9
CDR3aa: ASSLDTDRAAYEQY

j_gene: TRBJ1-1
v_gene: TRBV9
CDR3aa: ASSVAGGEAF

j_gene: NA
v_gene: TRBV19
CDR3aa: ASSMGTGREQY

j_gene: TRBJ1-4
v_gene: TRBV5-1
CDR3aa: ASSLVEATNEKLF

j_gene: TRBJ2-1
v_gene: TRBV7-2
CDR3aa: ASSLGGASGVRNEQF

j_gene: TRBJ1-1
v_gene: TRBV28
CDR3aa: ASTPQQGRGAF

j_gene: TRBJ2-3
v_gene: TRBV2
CDR3aa: ASSLQGTGTDTQY

j_gene: TRBJ2-7
v_gene: TRBV29-1
CDR3aa: SVEADRTYEQY

j_gene: TRBJ2-5
v_gene: TRBV14
CDR3aa: ASRPTGQEETQY

j_gene: TRBJ2-1
v_gene: TRBV11-2
CDR3aa: ASSLGGSGVYNEQF

j_gene: TRBJ1-6
v_gene: TRBV6-5
CDR3aa: ASSYSTRSSPLH

j_gene: TRBJ2-7
v_gene: TRBV3-1
CDR3aa: ASRISSGRGEQY

j_gene: TRBJ1-2
v_gene: TRBV12-3/TRBV12-4
CDR3aa: ASSSRQLDYGYT

j_gene: TRBJ2-3
v_gene: TRBV10-2
CDR3aa: ASSETAGVQDTQY

j_gene: TRBJ2-3
v_gene: TRBV11-2
CDR3aa: ASTTAGGIDTQY

j_gene: TRBJ2-6
v_gene: TRBV5-1
CDR3aa: ASSWGPELAGSSGANVLT

j_gene: TRBJ2-1
v_gene: TRBV27
CDR3aa: ASSLSPNFSYNEQF

j_gene: TRBJ2-5
v_gene: TRBV4-3
CDR3aa: ASSQDSGGEEY

j_gene: TRBJ2-1
v_gene: TRBV4-1
CDR3aa: ASSQDPREGQF

j_gene: NA
v_gene: TRBV2
CDR3aa: ASSEAAASGGNEQF

j_gene: TRBJ2-2
v_gene: TRBV12-3/TRBV12-4
CDR3aa: ASTPENRGELF

j_gene: TRBJ1-2
v_gene: TRBV11-2
CDR3aa: ASSSRTLLDYGYT

j_gene: TRBJ2-7
v_gene: TRBV20-1
CDR3aa: SARRYASYEQY

j_gene: TRBJ2-5
v_gene: TRBV6-6
CDR3aa: ASSYDGGVWETQY

j_gene: TRBJ2-3
v_gene: TRBV4-1
CDR3aa: ASSSGGLSDTQY